The 3 T cell receptor beta chains in this list originate from one sample, sequenced in a study of shared clonotypes between healthy human individuals. Clones were read by immunoSEQ multiplex PCR, and TCRdb kept only the in-frame ones, dropping some. The sample has roughly 2.5 million clones, around nine tenths seen once; the top ten hold roughly 0.15%. The sample taken for sequencing was naive CD4+ T cells sorted from blood. Regarding subset: CD45RA+ positively selected. These receptors were obtained from a man younger than 35 in good health.

V usage is TRBV11-2 and J usage is TRBJ2-7; D perhaps matches TRBD1 (7 bases). The V gene lost 5 bases and the J gene lost 2 bases, with 13 bases spanning the gap. This CDR3 is 14 amino acids long. In germline, CDR1 is SGHAT, CDR2 FQNNGV. CDR3 sequence: CASSPTGTPYEQYF. DNA of the CDR3: TGTGCCAGCAGCCCGACAGGGACTCCCTACGAGCAGTACTTC. The full variable domain, its missing parts supplied by reference TRBV11-2 and TRBJ2-7, is EAGVAQSPRYKIIEKRQSVAFWCNPISGHATLYWYQQILGQGPKLLIQFQNNGVVDDSQLPKDRFSAERLKGVDSTLKIQPAKLEDSAVYLCASSPTGTPYEQYFGPGTRLTVT.

The chain uses TRBV5-4 and TRBJ2-7, with D possibly being TRBD1 or TRBD2 (5 bases each). V shed 4 bases and J shed 4 bases, with 15 bases lying between them. The CDR3 contains 14 residues. CDR1 SGHNT and CDR2 YYREEE come from the germline V gene (reference sequence). The CDR3 loop is CASSPTRGQYEQYF. The CDR3 DNA follows: TGTGCCAGCAGCCCCACCCGGGGCCAATACGAGCAGTACTTC.

In this sample, this clone turned up once. The chain couples TRBV18 to TRBJ2-3; D remains ambiguous. The V end was cut by 4 bases, the J end by 4 bases, with 15 bases between. Germline V gives CDR1 KGHSH, CDR2 LQKENI. The CDR3 length is 15 residues. The CDR3 loop reads CASSLGPKSADTQYF. DNA for the CDR3: TGTGCCAGCTCACTCGGCCCCAAAAGCGCAGATACGCAGTATTTT.